A selection of T cell receptor beta chains follows, all from one sample in a study of beta chain features in type 1 diabetes. The table came from immunoSEQ multiplex PCR; TCRdb's copy has only in-frame clones and leaves some out. The table lists around 360,000 clones, 10% to 15% of them singletons, with about 0.01% in the top ten. Sequenced: naive CD4+ T cells from blood. The receptors come from a woman aged 18-29 years with type 1 diabetes. Each CDR3 is given with its conserved first and last residue.

V: TRBV28; J: TRBJ2-3; CDR3: CASSFRLQGSDTQYF
V: TRBV18; J: TRBJ2-2; CDR3: CASSLLADANTGELFF
V: TRBV30; J: TRBJ2-5; CDR3: CAWSGGGETQYF
V: TRBV30; J: TRBJ2-7; CDR3: CARKGTGGYEQYF
V: TRBV28; J: TRBJ2-1; CDR3: CASSLRDSFVNEQFF
V: TRBV7-2; J: TRBJ2-5; CDR3: CASSLGGWGETQYF
V: TRBV18; J: TRBJ1-5; CDR3: CASSSYRDQPQHF
V: TRBV30; J: TRBJ2-7; CDR3: CAWSVRGGNYEQYF
V: TRBV5-4; J: TRBJ1-2; CDR3: CASSLGREGYGYTF
V: TRBV10-3; J: TRBJ2-5; CDR3: CAISDSLGRAQETQYF
V: TRBV5-1; J: TRBJ2-5; CDR3: CASSIGQGETQYF
V: TRBV7-8; J: TRBJ2-1; CDR3: CASQRGVNNEQFF
V: TRBV7-3; J: TRBJ2-5; CDR3: CASSVTGGQETQYF
V: TRBV28; J: TRBJ2-4; CDR3: CASSLAGPHIQYF
V: TRBV28; J: TRBJ2-7; CDR3: CASRRAGVEQYF
V: TRBV18; J: TRBJ2-1; CDR3: CASSRGSRDYQPEGFF
V: TRBV5-4; J: TRBJ2-3; CDR3: CASSFRAGADTQYF
V: TRBV11-2; J: TRBJ2-7; CDR3: CASSPGHGFSYEQYF
V: TRBV7-2; J: TRBJ1-5; CDR3: CASSIKGPWVGQPQHF
V: TRBV4-1; J: TRBJ2-2; CDR3: CASSQGQGKVGELFF
V: TRBV7-9; J: TRBJ1-4; CDR3: CASSETEKLFF
V: TRBV6-5; J: TRBJ2-3; CDR3: CASSYRDRASTDTQYF
V: TRBV19; J: TRBJ1-2; CDR3: CASRNRGGYTF
V: TRBV30; J: TRBJ1-1; CDR3: CAWRGQGLSGTEAFF
V: TRBV2; J: TRBJ1-2; CDR3: CASSEGTGGYTF
V: TRBV19; J: TRBJ1-2; CDR3: CASFGIRDFGYTF
V: TRBV30; J: TRBJ2-3; CDR3: CAWTRGGLGPQYF
V: TRBV7-2; J: TRBJ2-5; CDR3: CASSLSQGETQYF
V: TRBV30; J: TRBJ2-7; CDR3: CAWSVRGLAGGGEQYF
V: TRBV5-4; J: TRBJ2-3; CDR3: CASSAGLAGEGDTQYF
V: TRBV6-5; J: TRBJ1-2; CDR3: CASSLDSPYGYTF
V: TRBV4-2; J: TRBJ2-2; CDR3: CASSHPGMNTGELFF
V: TRBV9; J: TRBJ2-3; CDR3: CASSVETGTAGGRTDTQYF
V: TRBV28; J: TRBJ2-3; CDR3: CASQRESADTQYF
V: TRBV30; J: TRBJ1-5; CDR3: CAWSAGQGRNQPQHF
V: TRBV19; J: TRBJ2-3; CDR3: CASSRSGRSTDTQYF
V: TRBV11-2; J: TRBJ2-1; CDR3: CASSLIQGRDNEQFF
V: TRBV10-3; J: TRBJ2-7; CDR3: CAISESRLYEQYF
V: TRBV29-1; J: TRBJ1-5; CDR3: CSGVPGDNSNQPQHF
V: TRBV25-1; J: TRBJ2-5; CDR3: CASSALGGWETQYF
V: TRBV7-9; J: TRBJ2-7; CDR3: CASTLPGVSEQYF
V: TRBV28; J: TRBJ2-7; CDR3: CASALRGGGPYEQYF
V: TRBV4-1; J: TRBJ2-7; CDR3: CASTLREGGSYEQYF
V: TRBV19; J: TRBJ2-7; CDR3: CASSRRTGSYEQYF
V: TRBV18; J: TRBJ2-3; CDR3: CASSRASVSTDTQYF
V: TRBV7-9; J: TRBJ2-1; CDR3: CASSVPDRVRHEQFF
V: TRBV18; J: TRBJ1-1; CDR3: CASSPRSGLNTEAFF
V: TRBV14; J: TRBJ2-7; CDR3: CASSPGSYEQYF
V: TRBV29-1; J: TRBJ2-7; CDR3: CSVVAQAGYYEQYF
V: TRBV11-1; J: TRBJ1-2; CDR3: CASSLRFPMNRVPTTF